This record covers a single TCR beta chain. Breast cancer patients provided tissue from their axillary draining lymph nodes. The data derive from a study of breast tumors, draining lymph nodes, adjacent tissues. V gave up 5 bases and J gave up 7 bases; unmatched junction bases: 11. Germline V CDR1 and CDR2: MNHNS, SASEGT. The length of the CDR3 is 15 residues. Via MiXCR, TCRdb re-called the multiplex PCR reads, giving one row per CDR3 protein. This sample carries 200,000 or so distinct CDR3 sequences, around a third of them seen once, and the ten largest clones take roughly 4.3%. The chain joins TRBV6-1 to TRBJ2-1, with 7 bases matching TRBD1. The sample consisted of axillary lymph node tissue. This receptor was identified in a female donor with breast cancer. Some clones in this sample may be carry-over from other donors' samples. CDR3 DNA sequence: TGTGCCAGCAGTCACCGACAGGGTAATAAAAATGAGCAGTTCTTC. Encoded protein: CASSHRQGNKNEQFF.